This entry lists 23 T cell receptor beta chains sequenced from one sample in a study of beta chain features in type 1 diabetes. All of the isolated RNA was reverse transcribed, so expressed TCRB transcripts were sequenced. TCRdb keeps only in-frame clones here, not all; method: immunoSEQ multiplex PCR. Of 900,000 or so clones listed, about a sixth are singletons. Sequencing input: naive CD4+ T cells from blood. The origin of the receptors is a woman under 30 in good health.

The genes are TRBV5-1 and TRBJ2-5; 9 bases fit TRBD1. The V gene's germline CDR1 is SGHRS and CDR2 YFSETQ. CDR3 length: 15 amino acids. Trimming removed 4 bases from V and 5 bases from J; junction bases left unmatched: 9. CDR3 loop: CASSATGTGRETQYF. The DNA of the CDR3 is TGCGCCAGCAGCGCTACCGGGACAGGGAGGGAGACCCAGTACTTC.

This clone was found a few times. The chain employs TRBV7-3 and TRBJ2-3, with TRBD2 identical over 8 bases. From germline, CDR1 is SGHTA and CDR2 FQGTGA. J was trimmed by 5 bases and V by 0 bases; bases with no gene match: 7. The CDR3 runs to 16 residues. Written as DNA, the CDR3 is TGTGCCAGCAGCTTAACCGGAGCGGGAGTAGGAGATACGCAGTATTTT. Translation gives CASSLTGAGVGDTQYF.

The chain couples TRBV28 to TRBJ2-1, with a possible D match to TRBD1 (6 bases). The germline CDR1 and CDR2 sequences are MDHEN and SYDVKM. V lost 5 bases, J lost 9 bases, and 17 bases lay in between. The CDR3 has 14 amino acids. The CDR3 protein is CASSPQGRPFEQFF. The CDR3 nucleotides read TGTGCCAGCAGTCCACAGGGCAGACCCTTTGAGCAGTTCTTC.

V and J are TRBV5-8 and TRBJ2-1; TRBD2 agrees at 12 bases. J gave up 8 bases and V 0 bases, and 6 bases lay outside the gene matches. CDR1 SGHTS and CDR2 YDEGEE come from the germline V gene. There are 16 residues in the CDR3. CDR3 protein: CASSLGLAGVRDEQFF. The CDR3 nucleotides read TGTGCCAGCAGCTTGGGACTAGCGGGAGTTAGAGATGAGCAGTTCTTC.

V is TRBV7-9 and J is TRBJ2-7, with D possibly matching TRBD1 (5 bases). Trimming took 1 base from V and 2 from J, leaving 12 bases between them. CDR1 and CDR2 from the germline V gene are SEHNR and FQNEAQ (reference sequence). The CDR3 loop spans 15 amino acids. The CDR3 spells CASSLVLAGTYEQYF. CDR3 coding DNA: TGTGCCAGCAGCTTAGTTCTTGCAGGGACCTACGAGCAGTACTTC. Drawing the rest from reference TRBV7-9 and TRBJ2-7, the complete variable domain is DTGVSQNPRHKITKRGQNVTFRCDPISEHNRLYWYRQTLGQGPEFLTYFQNEAQLEKSRLLSDRFSAERPKGSFSTLEIQRTEQGDSAMYLCASSLVLAGTYEQYFGPGTRLTVT.

The chain links TRBV4-2 to TRBJ1-4, with D perhaps TRBD1 (5 bases). The V gene's germline CDR1 is LGHNA and CDR2 YNFKEQ. This CDR3 contains 15 residues. V was cut by 4 bases and J by 5 bases, with 14 bases left in between. CDR3 residues: CASSRRGLMNEKLFF. The CDR3 nucleotides read TGTGCCAGCAGCCGCCGGGGACTGATGAATGAAAAACTGTTTTTT.

This chain connects TRBV28 to TRBJ2-3, with 12 bases that match TRBD2. This CDR3 contains 19 residues. The germline V gene encodes CDR1 MDHEN and CDR2 SYDVKM. J gave up 5 bases and V 7 bases, and 19 bases lay outside the gene matches. The CDR3 reads CASTSTKIRLAGVGDTQYF. The DNA of the CDR3 is TGTGCCAGCACCTCGACTAAAATTAGACTAGCGGGAGTGGGAGATACGCAGTATTTT.

The chain is built from TRBV28 and TRBJ2-7, with unresolved D. V gave up 11 bases and J gave up 2 bases, with 10 bases separating them. CDR1 is MDHEN, CDR2 SYDVKM, per germline. There are 11 residues in the CDR3. The DNA of the CDR3 is TGTGCCGCGACCTCCGCCTACGAGCAGTACTTC. Residues: CAATSAYEQYF.

J is TRBJ2-5 and V is TRBV7-9; 14 bases match TRBD2. Unmatched junction bases numbered 1, after V lost 3 bases and J lost 4 bases. The CDR3 runs 15 residues. CDR1 is SEHNR and CDR2 is FQNEAQ in the germline V gene (reference sequence). CDR3 protein: CASSFGLAGGETQYF. CDR3 in DNA: TGTGCCAGCAGCTTCGGACTAGCGGGAGGAGAGACCCAGTACTTC.

A few counts support this clone. This sample includes further DNA sequences coding for the same CDR3. The J gene is TRBJ2-2, the V gene TRBV5-1; D is uncertain. Germline V lookup: CDR1 SGHRS, CDR2 YFSETQ. Trimming shortened V by 2 bases and J by 1 base, and 6 bases separated the two germline ends. The length of the CDR3 is 14 residues. CDR3 bases: TGCGCCAGCAGCTTAGCAGGGAACACCGGGGAGCTGTTTTTT. Translating it yields CASSLAGNTGELFF.

A few counts support this clone. The chain's CDR3 is CASSVGRDEQFF. The CDR3 DNA reads TGTGCCAGCAGTGTGGGGCGGGATGAGCAGTTCTTC. This chain uses TRBV25-1 with TRBJ2-1; D tentatively reads TRBD1 or TRBD2 (5 bases each). Germline CDR1 is MGHDK and CDR2 is SYGVNS. This CDR3 is built from 12 residues. V was shortened by 4 bases and J by 8 bases, with 9 bases between the two germline ends.

The V and J genes are TRBV15 and TRBJ2-4, with TRBD2 identical over 14 bases. There are 19 residues in the CDR3. The germline gives CDR1 LNHNV, CDR2 YYDKDF (reference sequence). V was clipped by 0 bases and J by 2 bases; unmatched bases: 6. The CDR3 DNA reads as TGTGCCACCAGCAGAGATCAGGGGACTAGCGGGAGTACCAAAAACATTCAGTACTTC. Translating it yields CATSRDQGTSGSTKNIQYF.

This sequence joins TRBV29-1 and TRBJ2-2; 9 nucleotides agree with TRBD2. Trimming removed 5 bases from V and 2 bases from J; junction bases left unmatched: 6. The CDR3 is made up of 15 amino acids. Germline V gene lookup returns CDR1 SQVTM and CDR2 ANQGSEA. The CDR3 DNA follows: TGCAGCGTTAAGACTAGCGGAGCAAACACCGGGGAGCTGTTTTTT. The encoded protein is CSVKTSGANTGELFF.

The chain is built from TRBV19 and TRBJ2-1, with 9 bases matching TRBD1. This CDR3 region has 15 residues. CDR1 is LNHDA, CDR2 SQIVND, per germline (reference sequence). V was clipped by 4 bases and J by 2 bases; unmatched bases: 3. The CDR3 DNA reads TGTGCCAGTAGTAGGACAGGGGTCCCCTACAATGAGCAGTTCTTC. This codes for CASSRTGVPYNEQFF.

The chain couples TRBV7-2 to TRBJ2-3; D is unclear. The germline V and J ends were trimmed by 1 base and 4 bases, with 12 bases remaining between them. This CDR3 contains 15 residues. The germline CDR1 and CDR2 sequences are SGHTA and FQGNSA. CDR3 nucleotides: TGTGCCAGCAGCTTAGTGGCACCTGCGGCAGATACGCAGTATTTT. Amino acid sequence: CASSLVAPAADTQYF.

This clone was observed a few times. The chain employs TRBV27 and TRBJ1-4, with D hard to call. The CDR3 has 15 residues. Trimming removed 5 bases at V and 0 bases at J, with 10 bases between. Germline CDR1 reads MNHEY; CDR2 reads SMNVEV (reference sequence). CDR3 coding DNA: TGTGCCAGCAGTGCGAGCGTTGCAACTAATGAAAAACTGTTTTTT. The encoded protein is CASSASVATNEKLFF.

The sample holds a few counts of this clone. CDR3 sequence reads: CASRPSTDTQYF. CDR3 nucleotide sequence: TGTGCCAGCCGACCCAGCACAGATACGCAGTATTTT. The chain recombines TRBV10-3 with TRBJ2-3, with D uncertain. This CDR3 has 12 amino acids. Germline V gene lookup returns CDR1 ENHRY and CDR2 SYGVKD. V lost 10 bases to trimming and J lost 0 bases, with 8 bases between them.

This clone appeared a few times. CDR3 in DNA: TGTGCCAGCAGCTTAACAGGGGCGGTCTACAATGAGCAGTTCTTC. Translation gives CASSLTGAVYNEQFF. The genes are TRBV7-2 and TRBJ2-1; 7 bases are shared with TRBD1. V trimming: 2 bases; J trimming: 3 bases; junction bases outside the gene matches: 4. CDR1 and CDR2 from the germline V gene are SGHTA and FQGNSA. The CDR3 has 15 residues.

This clone turned up a few times. This rearrangement joins TRBV5-4 to TRBJ1-2; 7 bases fit TRBD1. Losses at the gene ends were 4 bases for V and 3 bases for J; bases not matched to a gene: 9. The CDR3 runs to 15 residues. The germline CDR1 and CDR2 sequences are SGHNT and YYREEE (reference sequence). The CDR3 spells CASSSAGTADYGYTF. DNA of the CDR3: TGTGCCAGCAGCAGCGCCGGGACAGCCGACTATGGCTACACCTTC.

This clone was observed at least ten times. The chain is built from TRBV21-1 and TRBJ2-4; TRBD2 is the table's D call and was not checked against the DNA. TRBV21-1 is annotated as a pseudogene. The CDR3 totals 16 residues. The DNA for the CDR3 is TGTGCCAGCAGCGAGACCGGGAACAGAGCCAAAAACATTCAGTACTTC. Amino acid sequence: CASSETGNRAKNIQYF.

This clone was observed a few times. The genes are TRBV6-5 and TRBJ2-1; the D is unclear. The CDR3 runs 11 residues. Trimming removed 5 bases at V and 4 bases at J, with 3 bases between. Germline CDR1 is MNHEY and CDR2 is SVGAGI. CDR3 protein: CASSVYNEQFF. CDR3 coding DNA: TGTGCCAGCAGTGTGTACAATGAGCAGTTCTTC.

The V call is TRBV4-3, the J call TRBJ2-1; either TRBD1 or TRBD2 may supply D (6 bases each). In germline, CDR1 is LGHNA, CDR2 YSLEER. The CDR3 consists of 18 residues. Trimming took 1 base from V and 7 from J, leaving 23 bases between them. CDR3 nucleotides: TGCGCCAGCAGCCAAGTTCTCTTGAGGGGGACTCGGATGAATGAGCAGTTCTTC. Residues: CASSQVLLRGTRMNEQFF.

Details on this clone: Distinct nucleotide sequences in the sample also encode this CDR3. The chain links TRBV5-4 to TRBJ2-7, with unresolved D. From germline, CDR1 is SGHNT and CDR2 YYREEE (reference sequence). V was cut by 0 bases and J by 1 base, with 5 bases left in between. The CDR3 totals 13 residues. CDR3 DNA sequence: TGTGCCAGCAGCTTGGTGGGATCCTACGAGCAGTACTTC. It translates to CASSLVGSYEQYF.